This TCR beta chain comes out of a study of blood T cell repertoires in COVID-19. TCRdb keeps only in-frame clones here, not all; method: immunoSEQ multiplex PCR. The sample yields around 190,000 clones, more than 80% seen once. This TCR came from an older woman with acute or convalescent COVID-19. The sequencing sample was made of peripheral blood.

CDR3: CASSLDGTRLNEQFF. CDR3 DNA sequence: TGCGCCAGCAGCTTGGACGGGACTAGGCTCAATGAGCAGTTCTTC. This chain joins TRBV5-1 and TRBJ2-1, with 8 bases aligning to TRBD2. Germline CDR1 is SGHRS and CDR2 is YFSETQ. Losses at the gene ends were 0 bases for V and 6 bases for J; bases not matched to a gene: 5. This CDR3 region has 15 residues.